This T cell receptor (beta chain) was sequenced for a study of OX40 agonist ivuxolimab in advanced cancers. Study information: Those treated in dose escalation had hepatocellular carcinoma, melanoma, renal cell cancer or head and neck cancer.

Overall study results and limits: Low clonal expansion, among the lowest seen, marked partial responders at 0.1-3.0 mg/kg. Compared with CD4+, CD8+ T cells on average had more expanded clones.

This table comes from immunoSEQ multiplex PCR, and its TCRdb copy is limited to in-frame clones, with some not included. The data show about 64,000 clones, around four fifths seen once. Enrollment shut out patients with autoimmune disease history or systemic immunosuppression. As for this clone: Its antigen remains unknown. Sequence at one end of the junction differs from germline and may be a read error.

Source: CD4+ or CD8+ T cells sorted from blood, taken in a trial of the OX40 agonist ivuxolimab. This TCR was recovered from an adult with an advanced solid tumor such as melanoma, head and neck, liver or kidney cancer.

CDR3 amino acids: CASGQAQRGAPGSVQYF. The CDR3 DNA reads as TGCGCCAGCGGCCAAGCCCAGCGGGGGGCCCCGGGGAGCGTCCAGTACTTC. The J gene is TRBJ2-5, the V gene TRBV4-1, with 9 positions matching TRBD2. Looked up from germline, CDR1 is MGHRA and CDR2 is YSYEKL. The CDR3 spans 17 residues.